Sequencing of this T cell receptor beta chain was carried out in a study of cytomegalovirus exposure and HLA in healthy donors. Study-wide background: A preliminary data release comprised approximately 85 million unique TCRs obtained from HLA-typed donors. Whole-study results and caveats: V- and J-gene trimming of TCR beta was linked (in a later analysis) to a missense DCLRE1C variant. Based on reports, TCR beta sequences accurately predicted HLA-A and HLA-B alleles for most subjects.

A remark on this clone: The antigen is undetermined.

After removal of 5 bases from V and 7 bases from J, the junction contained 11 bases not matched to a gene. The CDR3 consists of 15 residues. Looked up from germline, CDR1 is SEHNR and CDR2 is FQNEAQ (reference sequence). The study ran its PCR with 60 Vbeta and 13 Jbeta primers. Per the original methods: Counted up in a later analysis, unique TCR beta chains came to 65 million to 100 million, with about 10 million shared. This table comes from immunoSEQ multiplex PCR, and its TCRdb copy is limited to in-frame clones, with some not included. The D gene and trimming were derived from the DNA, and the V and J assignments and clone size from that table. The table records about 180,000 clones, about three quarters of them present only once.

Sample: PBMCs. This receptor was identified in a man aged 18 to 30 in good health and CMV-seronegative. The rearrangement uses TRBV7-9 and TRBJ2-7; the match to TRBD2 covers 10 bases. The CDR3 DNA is TGTGCCAGCAGCCACAAAGCGGGAGGGTTAGGGGAGCAGTACTTC. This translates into CASSHKAGGLGEQYF.